This T cell receptor beta chain emerged from a study of T cell clusters in autoimmune cytopenias. General study findings and limits: Comparing secondary cytopenia with chronic lymphocytic leukemia showed no cluster-lack signature, apparently masked by lymphoma repertoire. Functional roles of the in silico T cell clusters still await experimental validation.

In terms of frequency, this clonotype is medium-sized (0.01 to 0.1%). The antigen is not known. TRB was amplified by touch-down multiplex PCR, primer pools A and B combined. Each CDR3 protein gets one entry in TCRdb, which reprocessed the multiplex PCR reads and gives no DNA. The clone table shows 9,000 to 13,000 distinct CDR3 sequences, with the ten largest holding approximately 4.4%. Each sample's input was roughly 230 ng genomic DNA, 35,000 to 40,000 genome equivalents. Germline CDR1 SGHKS, CDR2 YYEKEE (reference sequence). The CDR3 is 18 amino acids. These data also formed part of another study, on T cell repertoires in aging, cancer and after chemotherapy. That paper states: Clear clonal overlap appeared across healthy donor samples taken over several months to years.

The source is a human donor in good health. Sequenced material: peripheral blood. This rearrangement joins TRBV5-5 to TRBJ2-2; no DNA is available, so the TRBD1 call from TCRdb remains unchecked. The CDR3: CASSLGPGGPGGTGELFF.